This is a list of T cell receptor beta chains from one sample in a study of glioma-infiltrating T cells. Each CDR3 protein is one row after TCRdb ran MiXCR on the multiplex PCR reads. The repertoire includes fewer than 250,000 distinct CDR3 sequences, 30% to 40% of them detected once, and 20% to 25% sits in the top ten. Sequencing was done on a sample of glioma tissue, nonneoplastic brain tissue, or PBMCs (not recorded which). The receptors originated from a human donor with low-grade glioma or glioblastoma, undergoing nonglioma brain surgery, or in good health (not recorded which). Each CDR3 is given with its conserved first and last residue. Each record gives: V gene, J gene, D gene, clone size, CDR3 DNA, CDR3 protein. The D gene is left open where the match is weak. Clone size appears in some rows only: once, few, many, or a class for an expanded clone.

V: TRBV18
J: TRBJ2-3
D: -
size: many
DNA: TGTGCCAGCTCACCAGGGGCAGATACGCAGTATTTT
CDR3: CASSPGADTQYF

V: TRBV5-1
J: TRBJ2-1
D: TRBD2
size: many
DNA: TGCGCCAGCAGCTTGGAGACTAGCGGATACAATGAGCAGTTCTTC
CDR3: CASSLETSGYNEQFF

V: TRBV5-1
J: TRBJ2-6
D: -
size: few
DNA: TGCGCCAGCTGCAGGATAACTGGGGCCAACGTCCTGACTTTC
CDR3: CASCRITGANVLTF

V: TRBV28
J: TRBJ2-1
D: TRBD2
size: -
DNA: TGTGCCAGCACTATTTCTAGCGGCGACAATGAGCAGTTCTTC
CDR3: CASTISSGDNEQFF

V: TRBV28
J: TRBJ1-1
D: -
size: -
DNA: TGTTCCAGCAGTTTAACTCCATTAGGTGCAGGCATCGTCGCTGAAGCTTTCTTT
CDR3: CSSSLTPLGAGIVAEAFF

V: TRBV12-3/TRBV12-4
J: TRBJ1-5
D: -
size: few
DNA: TGTGCCAGCAGTTCTCTGGACAGCAAAAATCAGCCCCAGCATTTT
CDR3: CASSSLDSKNQPQHF

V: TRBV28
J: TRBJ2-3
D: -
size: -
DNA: TGTGCCAGCAGGGCCCCGGGTACGCAGTATTTT
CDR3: CASRAPGTQYF

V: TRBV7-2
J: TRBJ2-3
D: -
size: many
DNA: TGTGCCAGCAGCTTAGTGAAGGGGACGGGCACAGATACGCAGTATTTT
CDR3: CASSLVKGTGTDTQYF

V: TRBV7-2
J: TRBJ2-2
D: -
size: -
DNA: TGTGCCAGCAGCGGCGGACCGCAGACCTCCAACACCGGGGAGCTGCTTTTT
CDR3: CASSGGPQTSNTGELLF

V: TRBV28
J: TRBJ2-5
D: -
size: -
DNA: TGTGCCTGCAGTTCCCACTCCGGCGGCCAAGAGACCCAGTACTTC
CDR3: CACSSHSGGQETQYF

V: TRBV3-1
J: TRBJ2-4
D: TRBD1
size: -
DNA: TGTGCCAGCAGCGGACAGGTAGCCAAAAACATTCAGTACTTC
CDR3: CASSGQVAKNIQYF

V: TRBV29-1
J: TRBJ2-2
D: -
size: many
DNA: TGCAGCGTTCATAACAGGGTTGCCGGGGAGCTGTTTTTT
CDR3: CSVHNRVAGELFF

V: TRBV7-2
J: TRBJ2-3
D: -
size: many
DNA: TGTGCCAGCAGCTTACTAGCGCCAAGCACAGATACGCAGTATTTT
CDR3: CASSLLAPSTDTQYF

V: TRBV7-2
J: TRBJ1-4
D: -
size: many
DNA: TGTGCCAGCAGCTCAGAGACAGCAACTAATGAAAAACTGTTTTTT
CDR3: CASSSETATNEKLFF

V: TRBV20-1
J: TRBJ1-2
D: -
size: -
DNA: TGCAGTGCCAGCAGTGAATGGGTGACGTGGAAGGGCTACACCTTC
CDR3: CSASSEWVTWKGYTF

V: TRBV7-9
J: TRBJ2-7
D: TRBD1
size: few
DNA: TGTGCCAGCAGCTTACAAGACGGGACAGGGAGCTACGAGCAGTACTTC
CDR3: CASSLQDGTGSYEQYF

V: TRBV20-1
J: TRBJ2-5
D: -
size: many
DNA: TGCAGTGCTCGCAGGGGGGACTCCCAAGAGACCCAGTACTTC
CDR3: CSARRGDSQETQYF

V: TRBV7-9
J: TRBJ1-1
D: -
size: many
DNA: TGTGCCAGCAGTTTACAGTCCTCGAACACTGAAGCTTTCTTT
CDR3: CASSLQSSNTEAFF

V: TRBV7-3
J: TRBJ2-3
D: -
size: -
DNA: TGTGCCAGCAGCAGCGGACTATCCCCCGATACGCAGTATTTT
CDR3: CASSSGLSPDTQYF

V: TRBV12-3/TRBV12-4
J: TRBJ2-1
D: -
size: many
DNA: TGTGCCAGCAGTTTTGGGGGGCTCGGTGAGCAGTTCTTC
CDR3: CASSFGGLGEQFF

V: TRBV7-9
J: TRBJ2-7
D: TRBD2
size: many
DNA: TGTGCCAGCAGCCAAGCCCCACGGACTAGCGGGAGGGTCGGCGAGCAGTACTTC
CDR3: CASSQAPRTSGRVGEQYF

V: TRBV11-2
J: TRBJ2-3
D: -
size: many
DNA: TGTGCCAGCAGCTTAGCCTCGAGTATGGGCACAGATACGCAGTATTTT
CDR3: CASSLASSMGTDTQYF

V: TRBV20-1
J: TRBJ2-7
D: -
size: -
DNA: TGCAGTGCCAGAAACGAGTTTAGGACCGCTTCCTACAACGAGCAGTACTTC
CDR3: CSARNEFRTASYNEQYF

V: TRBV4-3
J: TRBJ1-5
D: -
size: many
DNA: TGCGCCAGCAGCCAAGGCCGGCAGGGTGGGCAGCCCCAGCATTTT
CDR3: CASSQGRQGGQPQHF

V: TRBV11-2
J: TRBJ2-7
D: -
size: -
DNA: TGTGCCAGCAGTTCCGGTGGCGGGCCCTACGAGCAGTACTTC
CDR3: CASSSGGGPYEQYF

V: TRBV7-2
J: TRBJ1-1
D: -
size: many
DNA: TGTGCCAGCAGCACGACAGTGAACACTGAAGCTTTCTTT
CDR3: CASSTTVNTEAFF

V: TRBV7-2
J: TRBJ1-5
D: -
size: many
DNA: TGTGCCAGCAGCTTCGGGCAGGGAGTAGGCGGTCAGCCCCAGCATTTT
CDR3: CASSFGQGVGGQPQHF

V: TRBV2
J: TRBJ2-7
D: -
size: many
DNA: TGTGCCAGCAATTCTGACAGGTCAAACTCCTACGAGCAGTACTTC
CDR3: CASNSDRSNSYEQYF

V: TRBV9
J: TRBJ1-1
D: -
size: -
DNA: TGTGCCAGCAGCCCAAGACAGTTATTGAACACTGAAGCTTTCTTT
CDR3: CASSPRQLLNTEAFF

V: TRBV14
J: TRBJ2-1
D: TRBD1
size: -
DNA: TGTGCCAGCAGCCAAGAACACCGAGGACAGGGTATCTACAATGAGCAGTTCTTC
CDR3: CASSQEHRGQGIYNEQFF

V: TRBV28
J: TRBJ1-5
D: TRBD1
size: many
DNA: TGTGCCAGCAGTTCCCGACAGGGGAGTCAGCCCCAGCATTTT
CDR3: CASSSRQGSQPQHF

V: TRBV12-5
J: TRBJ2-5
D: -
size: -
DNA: TGTGCTAGTGGTTTGGGAGTACAAGAGACCCAGTACTTC
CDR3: CASGLGVQETQYF

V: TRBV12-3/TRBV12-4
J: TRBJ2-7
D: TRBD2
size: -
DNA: TGTGCCAGCAGTCTGACTAGCGGGTTCCTTCCCGAGCAGTACTTC
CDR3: CASSLTSGFLPEQYF

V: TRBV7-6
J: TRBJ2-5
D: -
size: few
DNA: TGTGCCAGCACCTCAGGGGACCAAGAGACCCAGTACTTC
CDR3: CASTSGDQETQYF

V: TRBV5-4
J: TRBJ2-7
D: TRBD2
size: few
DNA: TGTGCCAGCAGCTTGGCCCCTTGGCGGGAGGGACGAAACGAGCAGTACTTC
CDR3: CASSLAPWREGRNEQYF

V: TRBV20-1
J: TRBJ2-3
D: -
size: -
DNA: TGCAGTGACCGGAGCCAGAGCACAGATACGCAGTATTTT
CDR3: CSDRSQSTDTQYF

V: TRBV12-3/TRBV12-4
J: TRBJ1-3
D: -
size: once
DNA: TGTGCCAGCATGCAGTTTGGAAACACCATATATTTT
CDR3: CASMQFGNTIYF

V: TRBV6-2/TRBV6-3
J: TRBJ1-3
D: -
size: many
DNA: TGTGCCAGCAGTTACTTTGGAAACCGCCCGTTAACTGGAAACACCATATATTTT
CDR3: CASSYFGNRPLTGNTIYF

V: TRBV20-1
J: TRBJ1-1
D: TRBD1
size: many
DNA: TGCAGTGCTAGACCGGGGGTGACAGGGCGGCACACTGAAGCTTTCTTT
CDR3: CSARPGVTGRHTEAFF

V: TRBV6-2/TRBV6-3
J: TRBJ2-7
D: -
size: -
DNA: TGTGCCAGCAGTCCCATTAGCGAGAGGGCCGGATTAGGCGAGCAGTACTTC
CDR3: CASSPISERAGLGEQYF

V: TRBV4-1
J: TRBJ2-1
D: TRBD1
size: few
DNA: TGCGCCAGCAGCCAAAATCCGGGACAGGGGAACAATGAGCAGTTCTTC
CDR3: CASSQNPGQGNNEQFF

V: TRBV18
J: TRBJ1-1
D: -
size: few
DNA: TGTGCCAGCTCACCATCCGAACAAATCAAAGGAGCTTTCTTT
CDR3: CASSPSEQIKGAFF

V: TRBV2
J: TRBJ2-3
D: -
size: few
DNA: TGTGCCAGCATTCTACTCCTACCCACAGATACGCAGTATTTT
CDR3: CASILLLPTDTQYF

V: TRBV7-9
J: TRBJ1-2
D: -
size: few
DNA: TGTGCCAGCAGTGTACAGACCTATGGCTACACCTTC
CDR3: CASSVQTYGYTF

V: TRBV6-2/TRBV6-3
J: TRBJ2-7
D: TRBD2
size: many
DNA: TGTGCCAGCACTGGGACTAGCACAAGTTACGAGCAGTACTTC
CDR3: CASTGTSTSYEQYF